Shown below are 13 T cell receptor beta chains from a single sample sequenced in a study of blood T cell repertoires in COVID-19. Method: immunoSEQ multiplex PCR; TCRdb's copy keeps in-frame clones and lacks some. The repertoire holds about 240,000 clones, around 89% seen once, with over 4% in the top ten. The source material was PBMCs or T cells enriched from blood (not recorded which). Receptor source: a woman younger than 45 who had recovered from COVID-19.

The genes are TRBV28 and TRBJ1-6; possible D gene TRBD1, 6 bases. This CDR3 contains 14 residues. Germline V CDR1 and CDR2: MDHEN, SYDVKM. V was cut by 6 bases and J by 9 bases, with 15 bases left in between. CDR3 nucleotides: TGTGCCAGCAGGACCGGGACACTGGTTTCACCCCTCCACTTT. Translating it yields CASRTGTLVSPLHF. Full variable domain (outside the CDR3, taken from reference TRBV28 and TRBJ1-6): DVKVTQSSRYLVKRTGEKVFLECVQDMDHENMFWYRQDPGLGLRLIYFSYDVKMKEKGDIPEGYSVSREKKERFSLILESASTNQTSMYLCASRTGTLVSPLHFGNGTRLTVT.

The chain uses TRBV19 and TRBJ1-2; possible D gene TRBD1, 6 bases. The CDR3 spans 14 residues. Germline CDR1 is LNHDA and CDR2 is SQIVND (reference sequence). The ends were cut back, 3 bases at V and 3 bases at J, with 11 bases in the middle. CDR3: CASSISGQHYGYTF. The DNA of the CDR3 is TGTGCCAGTAGTATCTCCGGACAGCACTATGGCTACACCTTC.

The CDR3 loop reads CASSVRVAEAFF. The CDR3 DNA reads as TGTGCCAGCAGTGTCAGGGTGGCTGAAGCTTTCTTT. This sequence joins TRBV12-3 or TRBV12-4 and TRBJ1-1, with D possibly TRBD1 on 5 matching bases. Trimming pared 5 bases from V and 6 bases from J, leaving 10 bases between. CDR3 length: 12 amino acids.

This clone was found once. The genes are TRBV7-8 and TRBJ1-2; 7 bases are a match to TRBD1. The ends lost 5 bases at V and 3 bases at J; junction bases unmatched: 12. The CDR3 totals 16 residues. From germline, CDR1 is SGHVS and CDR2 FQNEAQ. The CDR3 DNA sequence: TGTGCCAGCAGCGCCCGGGACAGAACGAACCACTATGGCTACACCTTC. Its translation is CASSARDRTNHYGYTF.

Here the CDR3 DNA reads TGTGCCAGCTTTCTGGCAGGGGAGCCCTACGAGCAGTACTTC. Translating gives CASFLAGEPYEQYF. This rearrangement joins TRBV28 to TRBJ2-7; TRBD1 might be the D (6 bases). The CDR3 spans 14 residues. CDR1 and CDR2 (germline): MDHEN, SYDVKM. Trimming stripped 8 bases from V and 2 bases from J, with 16 bases between.

The CDR3 nucleotides read TGTGCCAGCAGAATAGCGGGAGGGACGACGCAGTATTTT. Translating gives CASRIAGGTTQYF. V usage is TRBV7-2 and J usage is TRBJ2-3; 11 bases agree with TRBD2. The germline V gene encodes CDR1 SGHTA and CDR2 FQGNSA. Unmatched junction bases numbered 5, after V lost 6 bases and J lost 9 bases. This CDR3 contains 13 residues.

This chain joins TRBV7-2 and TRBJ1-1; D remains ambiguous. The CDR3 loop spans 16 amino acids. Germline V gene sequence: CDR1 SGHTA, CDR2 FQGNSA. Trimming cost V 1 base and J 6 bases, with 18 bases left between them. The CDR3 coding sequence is TGTGCCAGCAGCTTAGACCCCGTGGCAGGTTGGTCTGAAGCTTTCTTT. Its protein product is CASSLDPVAGWSEAFF.

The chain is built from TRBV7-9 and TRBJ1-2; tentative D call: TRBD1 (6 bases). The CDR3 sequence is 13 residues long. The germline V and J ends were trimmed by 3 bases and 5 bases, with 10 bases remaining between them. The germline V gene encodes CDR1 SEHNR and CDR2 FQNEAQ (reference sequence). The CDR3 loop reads CASSLGQPYGYTF. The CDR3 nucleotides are TGTGCCAGCAGCTTGGGACAACCATATGGCTACACCTTC.

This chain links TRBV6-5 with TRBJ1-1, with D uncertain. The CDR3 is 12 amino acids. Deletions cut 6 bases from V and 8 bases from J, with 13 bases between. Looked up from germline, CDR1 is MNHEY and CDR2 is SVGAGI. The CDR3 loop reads CASSPGDSEAFF. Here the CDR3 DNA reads TGTGCCAGCAGCCCCGGGGATAGCGAAGCTTTCTTT.

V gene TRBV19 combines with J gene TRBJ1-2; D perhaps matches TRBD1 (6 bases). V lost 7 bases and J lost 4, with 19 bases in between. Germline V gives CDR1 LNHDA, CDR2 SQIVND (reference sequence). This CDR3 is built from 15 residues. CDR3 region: CASTYRDTNRYGYTF. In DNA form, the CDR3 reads TGTGCCAGTACTTACCGGGACACCAACCGCTATGGCTACACCTTC.

The DNA of the CDR3 is TGTGCCAGCAGTTCTCTCTACGAGCAGTACTTC. As protein: CASSSLYEQYF. The gene calls are TRBV28 and TRBJ2-7; D not certain. The CDR3 is 11 amino acids. Trimming pared 4 bases from V and 3 bases from J, leaving 4 bases between. The germline gives CDR1 MDHEN, CDR2 SYDVKM.

The CDR3, as DNA: TGTGCCAGCAGCCAAGAAATCAGCGGGAGTTGGTCCACCGGGGAGCTGTTTTTT. Translating gives CASSQEISGSWSTGELFF. The gene calls are TRBV3-1 (or the pseudogene TRBV3-2) and TRBJ2-2; 8 nucleotides match TRBD2. Per the germline V gene, CDR1 is LGHDT and CDR2 is YNNKEL (reference sequence). Unmatched junction bases numbered 10, after V lost 0 bases and J lost 4 bases. The CDR3 has 18 residues.

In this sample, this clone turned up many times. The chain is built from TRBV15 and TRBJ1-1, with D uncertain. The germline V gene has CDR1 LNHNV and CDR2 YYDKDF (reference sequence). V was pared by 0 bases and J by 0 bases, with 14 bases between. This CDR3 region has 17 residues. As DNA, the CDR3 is TGTGCCACCAGCAGAGAGGGCAGTTCGGGGATGAACACTGAAGCTTTCTTT. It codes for CATSREGSSGMNTEAFF.